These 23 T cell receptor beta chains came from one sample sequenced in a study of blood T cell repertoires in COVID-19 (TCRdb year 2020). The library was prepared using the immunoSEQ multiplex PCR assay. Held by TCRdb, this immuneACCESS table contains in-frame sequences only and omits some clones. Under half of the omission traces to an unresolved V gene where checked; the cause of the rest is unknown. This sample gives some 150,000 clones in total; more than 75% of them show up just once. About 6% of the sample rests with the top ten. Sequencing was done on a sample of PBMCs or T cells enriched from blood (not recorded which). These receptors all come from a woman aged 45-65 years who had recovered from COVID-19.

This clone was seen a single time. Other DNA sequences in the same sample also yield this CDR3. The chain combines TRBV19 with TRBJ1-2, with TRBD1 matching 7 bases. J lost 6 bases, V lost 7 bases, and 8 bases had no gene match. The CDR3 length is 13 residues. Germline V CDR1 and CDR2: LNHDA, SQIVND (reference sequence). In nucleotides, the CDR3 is TGTGCCAGTAACTTAAACAGGGGTGATGGCTACACCTTC. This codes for CASNLNRGDGYTF.

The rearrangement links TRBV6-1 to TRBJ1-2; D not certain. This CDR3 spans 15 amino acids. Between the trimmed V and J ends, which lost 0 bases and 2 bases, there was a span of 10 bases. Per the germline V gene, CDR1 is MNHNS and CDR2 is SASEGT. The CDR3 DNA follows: TGTGCCAGCAGTGAAGCCCTGGGGAGCAACTATGGCTACACCTTC. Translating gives CASSEALGSNYGYTF.

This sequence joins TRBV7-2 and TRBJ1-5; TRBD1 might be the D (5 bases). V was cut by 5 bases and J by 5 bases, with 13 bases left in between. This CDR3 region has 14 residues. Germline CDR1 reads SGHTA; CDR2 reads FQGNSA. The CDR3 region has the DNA TGTGCCAGCAGCCCGACATGGGGGGATCAGCCCCAGCATTTT. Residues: CASSPTWGDQPQHF. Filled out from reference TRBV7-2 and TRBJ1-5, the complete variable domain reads GAGVSQSPSNKVTEKGKDVELRCDPISGHTALYWYRQSLGQGLEFLIYFQGNSAPDKSGLPSDRFSAERTGGSVSTLTIQRTQQEDSAVYLCASSPTWGDQPQHFGDGTRLSIL.

The CDR3 loop is CASSPPTGAHYSPLRVFKGAFF. CDR3 sequence (DNA): TGTGCCAGCAGCCCCCCGACAGGGGCGCATTATTCACCCCTCCGAGTGTTCAAAGGAGCTTTCTTT. The chain is built from TRBV28 and TRBJ1-1; 8 positions match TRBD1. The germline CDR1 and CDR2 sequences are MDHEN and SYDVKM. The CDR3 has 22 amino acids. The ends lost 6 bases at V and 10 bases at J; junction bases unmatched: 37.

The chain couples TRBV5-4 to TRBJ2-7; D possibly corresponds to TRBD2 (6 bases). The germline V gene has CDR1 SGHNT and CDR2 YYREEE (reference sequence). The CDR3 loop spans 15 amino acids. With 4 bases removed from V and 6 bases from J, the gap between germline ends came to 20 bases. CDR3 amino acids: CASSGGGGVVGEQYF. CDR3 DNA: TGTGCCAGCAGCGGGGGTGGAGGGGTTGTTGGCGAGCAGTACTTC.

In DNA, the CDR3 is TGTGCCTGGAGTGTTTTGGGGCCCTACGAGCAGTACTTC. This gives the protein CAWSVLGPYEQYF. The chain is built from TRBV30 and TRBJ2-7; weak D call: TRBD1 (5 bases). Trimming stripped 0 bases from V and 2 bases from J, with 8 bases between. The CDR3 consists of 13 residues. CDR1 GTSNPN and CDR2 SVGIG come from the germline V gene (reference sequence).

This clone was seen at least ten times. CDR3 coding DNA: TGTGCCAGCAGCCCGAACTCCAGAGGGCAGCGGCATTTT. This encodes CASSPNSRGQRHF. The genes are TRBV12-3 or TRBV12-4 and TRBJ1-5; D ambiguous. Trimming shortened V by 6 bases and J by 15 bases, and 21 bases separated the two germline ends. The CDR3 length is 13 residues.

CDR3 bases: TGTGCCGGGACAGGGGGCTCTCGGGATGGCTACACCTTC. Translation gives CAGTGGSRDGYTF. This chain joins TRBV7-9 and TRBJ1-2, with 12 bases aligning to TRBD1. Looked up from germline, CDR1 is SEHNR and CDR2 is FQNEAQ (reference sequence). The CDR3 loop spans 13 amino acids. V dropped 11 bases and J dropped 6; count of bases not matched to a gene: 7.

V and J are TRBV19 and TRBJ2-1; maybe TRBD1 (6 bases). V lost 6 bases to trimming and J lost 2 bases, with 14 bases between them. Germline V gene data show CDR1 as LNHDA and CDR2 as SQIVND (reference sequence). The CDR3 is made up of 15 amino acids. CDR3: CASRYRARTYNEQFF. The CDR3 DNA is TGTGCCAGTAGATACAGGGCCCGAACCTACAATGAGCAGTTCTTC.

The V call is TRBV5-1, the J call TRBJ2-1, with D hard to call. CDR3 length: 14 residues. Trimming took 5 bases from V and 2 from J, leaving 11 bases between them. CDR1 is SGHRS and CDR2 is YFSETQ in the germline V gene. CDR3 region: CASRLSGTYNEQFF. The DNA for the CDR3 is TGCGCCAGCAGGCTCAGTGGTACCTACAATGAGCAGTTCTTC.

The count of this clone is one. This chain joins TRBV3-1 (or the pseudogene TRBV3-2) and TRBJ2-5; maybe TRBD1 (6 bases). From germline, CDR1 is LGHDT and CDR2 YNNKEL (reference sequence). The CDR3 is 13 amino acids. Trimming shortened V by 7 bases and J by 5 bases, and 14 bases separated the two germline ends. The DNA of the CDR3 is TGTGCCAGCACGAACAGGGTCGATGAGACCCAGTACTTC. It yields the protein CASTNRVDETQYF.

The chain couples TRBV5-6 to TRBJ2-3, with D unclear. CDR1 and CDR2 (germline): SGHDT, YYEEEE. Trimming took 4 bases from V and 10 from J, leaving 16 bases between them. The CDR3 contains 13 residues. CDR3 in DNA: TGTGCCAGCAGCCGGCAAGGAGAATCTCCGCAGTATTTT. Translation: CASSRQGESPQYF.

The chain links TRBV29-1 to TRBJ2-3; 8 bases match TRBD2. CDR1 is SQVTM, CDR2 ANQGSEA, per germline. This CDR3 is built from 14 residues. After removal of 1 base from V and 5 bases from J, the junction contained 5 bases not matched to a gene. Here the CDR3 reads CSVEAGGGIDTQYF. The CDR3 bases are TGCAGCGTTGAAGCGGGCGGGGGGATAGATACGCAGTATTTT.

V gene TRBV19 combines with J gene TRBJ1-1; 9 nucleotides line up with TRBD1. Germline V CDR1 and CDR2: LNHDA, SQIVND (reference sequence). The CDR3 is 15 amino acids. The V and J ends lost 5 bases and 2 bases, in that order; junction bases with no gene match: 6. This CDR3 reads CASSDLGQGNTEAFF. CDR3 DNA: TGTGCCAGTAGTGACCTGGGACAGGGAAACACTGAAGCTTTCTTT.

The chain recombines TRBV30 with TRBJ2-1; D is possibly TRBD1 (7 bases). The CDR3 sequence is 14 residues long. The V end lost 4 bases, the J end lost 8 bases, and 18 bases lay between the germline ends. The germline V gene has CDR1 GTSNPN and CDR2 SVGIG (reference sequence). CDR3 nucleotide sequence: TGTGCCTGGACTGCAGGGGGGCCCAGGCATGAGCAGTTCTTC. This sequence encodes CAWTAGGPRHEQFF. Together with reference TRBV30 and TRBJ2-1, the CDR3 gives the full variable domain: SQTIHQWPATLVQPVGSPLSLECTVEGTSNPNLYWYRQAAGRGLQLLFYSVGIGQISSEVPQNLSASRPQDRQFILSSKKLLLSDSGFYLCAWTAGGPRHEQFFGPGTRLTVL.

The CDR3 sequence: CASSSLGTGHYNEQFF. The DNA of the CDR3 is TGTGCCAGCAGCTCCTTAGGGACAGGCCACTACAATGAGCAGTTCTTC. V gene TRBV7-9 combines with J gene TRBJ2-1; TRBD1 matches at 8 bases. Per germline, CDR1 SEHNR and CDR2 FQNEAQ (reference sequence). The CDR3 is 16 amino acids. The V segment lost 4 bases and the J segment 3 bases; nucleotides outside the gene matches: 8.

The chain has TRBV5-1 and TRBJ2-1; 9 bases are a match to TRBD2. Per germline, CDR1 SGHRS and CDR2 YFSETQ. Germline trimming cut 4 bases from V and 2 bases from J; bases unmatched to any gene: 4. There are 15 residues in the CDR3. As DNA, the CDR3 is TGCGCCAGCAGCAAGACTAGCGGAGCCTACAATGAGCAGTTCTTC. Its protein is CASSKTSGAYNEQFF. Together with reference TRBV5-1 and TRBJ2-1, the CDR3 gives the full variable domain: KAGVTQTPRYLIKTRGQQVTLSCSPISGHRSVSWYQQTPGQGLQFLFEYFSETQRNKGNFPGRFSGRQFSNSRSEMNVSTLELGDSALYLCASSKTSGAYNEQFFGPGTRLTVL.

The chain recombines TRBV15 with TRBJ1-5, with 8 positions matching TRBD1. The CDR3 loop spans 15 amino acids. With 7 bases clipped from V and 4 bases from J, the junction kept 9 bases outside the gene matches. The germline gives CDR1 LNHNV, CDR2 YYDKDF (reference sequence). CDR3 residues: CATNSWDRPNQPQHF. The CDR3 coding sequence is TGTGCCACCAACTCTTGGGACAGGCCAAATCAGCCCCAGCATTTT.

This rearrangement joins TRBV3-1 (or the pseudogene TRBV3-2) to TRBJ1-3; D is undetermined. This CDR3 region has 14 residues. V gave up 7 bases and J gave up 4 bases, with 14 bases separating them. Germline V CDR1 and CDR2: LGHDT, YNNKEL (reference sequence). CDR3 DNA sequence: TGTGCCAGCACCCGAGGAGATGGGGGAAACACCATATATTTT. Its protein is CASTRGDGGNTIYF.

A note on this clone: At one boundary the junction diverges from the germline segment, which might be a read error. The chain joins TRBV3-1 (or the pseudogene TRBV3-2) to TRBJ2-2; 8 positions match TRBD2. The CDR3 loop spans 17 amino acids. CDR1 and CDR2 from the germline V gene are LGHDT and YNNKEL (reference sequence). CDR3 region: CPPSHGGGGPNTGELFF. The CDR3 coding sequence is TGCCCCCCCAGCCACGGGGGGGGAGGGCCGAACACCGGGGAGCTGTTTTTT.

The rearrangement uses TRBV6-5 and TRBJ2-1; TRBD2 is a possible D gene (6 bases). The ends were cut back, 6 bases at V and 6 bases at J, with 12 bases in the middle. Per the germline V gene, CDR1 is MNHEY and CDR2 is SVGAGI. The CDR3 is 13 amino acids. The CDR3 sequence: CASSVPGSNEQFF. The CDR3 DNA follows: TGTGCCAGCAGCGTGCCCGGGAGCAATGAGCAGTTCTTC.

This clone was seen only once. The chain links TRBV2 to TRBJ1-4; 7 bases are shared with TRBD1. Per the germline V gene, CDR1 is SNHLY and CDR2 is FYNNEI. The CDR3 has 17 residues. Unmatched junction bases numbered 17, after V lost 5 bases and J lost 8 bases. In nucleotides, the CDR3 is TGTGCCAGCAGTACGAGTGGACAGGAGGGGCCGGGGGAAAAACTGTTTTTT. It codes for CASSTSGQEGPGEKLFF.

The CDR3 reads CASSFYWATLNTEAFF. DNA of the CDR3: TGTGCCAGCAGTTTCTATTGGGCAACCTTGAACACTGAAGCTTTCTTT. V is TRBV28 and J is TRBJ1-1; D is unclear. CDR3 length equals 16 residues. Trimming cost V 3 bases and J 0 bases, with 14 bases left between them. The germline gives CDR1 MDHEN, CDR2 SYDVKM.